This passage covers 30 T cell receptor beta chains from one sample sequenced in a study of T cells after yellow fever vaccination. TCRdb fed the 5' RACE reads into MiXCR, producing one record per CDR3 protein. This table holds over 250,000 distinct CDR3 sequences, about 4% found once. The sample consisted of PBMCs, taken 5 days after the yellow fever booster vaccination. Every receptor here comes from a man between 18 and 35 years old who received the YFV17D yellow fever vaccine.

This clonotype was observed a handful of times. The chain combines TRBV28 with TRBJ1-2, with D perhaps matching TRBD1 (5 bases). Between the trimmed V and J ends, which lost 5 bases and 4 bases, there was a span of 14 bases. The V gene's germline CDR1 is MDHEN and CDR2 SYDVKM. This CDR3 has 14 amino acids. In DNA form, the CDR3 reads TGTGCCAGCAGTACACCGGGACGGACCTATGGCTACACCTTC. Protein: CASSTPGRTYGYTF.

In its sample, this clonotype was seen a few times. The CDR3 sequence is CASSGDRVGEKLFF. The CDR3 nucleotides read TGTGCCAGCTCAGGGGACAGGGTTGGCGAAAAACTGTTTTTT. The gene calls are TRBV18 and TRBJ1-4; 9 nucleotides match TRBD1. The CDR3 consists of 14 residues. J was trimmed by 8 bases and V by 5 bases; bases with no gene match: 6. CDR1 is KGHSH, CDR2 LQKENI, per germline.

This chain uses TRBV12-3 or TRBV12-4 with TRBJ1-5; perhaps TRBD1 as D (6 bases). This CDR3 region has 16 residues. V was shortened by 1 base and J by 6 bases, with 16 bases between the two germline ends. The CDR3 is CASSLDSGGAGQPQHF. CDR3 sequence (DNA): TGTGCCAGCAGTTTAGATAGCGGGGGCGCGGGTCAGCCCCAGCATTTT.

This clonotype was recorded a few times. This sequence joins TRBV5-6 and TRBJ2-1; TRBD1 aligns across 8 bases. The CDR3 is 15 residues long. Per germline, CDR1 SGHDT and CDR2 YYEEEE. After removal of 5 bases from V and 0 bases from J, the junction contained 4 bases not matched to a gene. CDR3 protein: CASRPTGGSYNEQFF. The CDR3 coding sequence is TGTGCCAGCAGACCCACAGGGGGCTCCTACAATGAGCAGTTCTTC.

The V and J genes are TRBV6-5 and TRBJ2-5; 14 bases match TRBD2. The CDR3 loop spans 15 amino acids. The V gene end was trimmed by 7 bases and the J gene end by 2 bases; junction bases not matched to a gene: 3. CDR1 and CDR2 from the germline V gene are MNHEY and SVGAGI. Here the CDR3 DNA reads TGTGCCAGCACGACTAGCGGGGGGGTACAAGAGACCCAGTACTTC. This sequence encodes CASTTSGGVQETQYF.

This clonotype appeared many times. The chain combines TRBV2 with TRBJ2-2, with a possible D match to TRBD1 (5 bases). The length of the CDR3 is 14 residues. V dropped 6 bases and J dropped 3 bases, with 11 bases sitting between them. Per the germline V gene, CDR1 is SNHLY and CDR2 is FYNNEI. The CDR3 loop is CASREQAYTGELFF. The CDR3 region has the DNA TGTGCCAGCAGGGAACAGGCATACACCGGGGAGCTGTTTTTT.

This clonotype was counted only a few times. The chain recombines TRBV7-2 with TRBJ1-2; 7 bases map to TRBD1. V lost 5 bases to trimming and J lost 3 bases; unmatched junction nucleotides: 12. From germline, CDR1 is SGHTA and CDR2 FQGNSA. CDR3 length: 16 amino acids. CDR3 loop: CASSAFRTGEYYGYTF. The DNA for the CDR3 is TGTGCCAGCAGCGCTTTTAGGACAGGTGAATACTATGGCTACACCTTC.

In its sample, this clonotype was seen many times. V usage is TRBV27 and J usage is TRBJ1-5; 8 nucleotides agree with TRBD1. V gave up 0 bases and J gave up 7 bases; unmatched junction bases: 5. The germline V gene has CDR1 MNHEY and CDR2 SMNVEV (reference sequence). CDR3 length: 15 amino acids. The CDR3, as DNA: TGTGCCAGCAGTTTATCCCAGGGGGCAGACCAGCCCCAGCATTTT. Residues: CASSLSQGADQPQHF.

This clonotype was detected only a few times. V usage is TRBV20-1 and J usage is TRBJ2-1; 7 nucleotides align to TRBD2. Trimming at V came to 3 bases and at J to 4 bases, leaving 9 bases not matched to a gene. The germline V gene encodes CDR1 DFQATT and CDR2 SNEGSKA (reference sequence). CDR3 length: 15 residues. CDR3 sequence reads: CSASRAGVNYNEQFF. The CDR3 nucleotides read TGCAGTGCTAGTCGCGCGGGGGTAAATTACAATGAGCAGTTCTTC.

The V call is TRBV4-1, the J call TRBJ1-4, with D perhaps TRBD1 (5 bases). The length of the CDR3 is 17 residues. Per the germline V gene, CDR1 is MGHRA and CDR2 is YSYEKL. V was shortened by 1 base and J by 3 bases, with 15 bases between the two germline ends. In DNA form, the CDR3 reads TGCGCCAGCAGCCAAGTGGGGGGTGTGAGGGCTAATGAAAAACTGTTTTTT. This translates into CASSQVGGVRANEKLFF.

In its sample, this clonotype was seen many times. The chain recombines TRBV7-2 with TRBJ1-5; D remains unclear. CDR1 SGHTA and CDR2 FQGNSA come from the germline V gene. V was clipped by 3 bases and J by 9 bases, with 12 bases between them. This CDR3 comprises 13 residues. The CDR3 DNA follows: TGTGCCAGCAGCTTGCTCGTAATTGGGCCCCAGCATTTT. Translating gives CASSLLVIGPQHF.

This clonotype was found a few times. The CDR3: CASSPQGGRSYNEQFF. CDR3 nucleotides: TGTGCCAGCAGCCCCCAGGGCGGTAGGTCCTACAATGAGCAGTTCTTC. The chain joins TRBV7-2 to TRBJ2-1, with D perhaps TRBD1 (5 bases). Trimming shortened V by 5 bases and J by 1 base, and 15 bases separated the two germline ends. Germline CDR1 reads SGHTA; CDR2 reads FQGNSA. CDR3 length: 16 amino acids.

The V call is TRBV30, the J call TRBJ1-6; possible D gene TRBD1, 5 bases. Trimming stripped 0 bases from V and 7 bases from J, with 7 bases between. Germline V CDR1 and CDR2: GTSNPN, SVGIG (reference sequence). The CDR3 is 13 residues long. CDR3 loop: CAWSVRGNSPLHF. The CDR3 nucleotides read TGTGCCTGGAGTGTACGGGGGAATTCACCCCTCCACTTT.

The table lists this clonotype with a few counts. The J gene is TRBJ2-7, the V gene TRBV6-5; no definite D call. V was pared by 6 bases and J by 5 bases, with 14 bases between. Germline values: CDR1 MNHEY, CDR2 SVGAGI. This CDR3 is 13 amino acids long. CDR3 nucleotides: TGTGCCAGCAGCCTCGCAATCCCGCACGAGCAGTACTTC. Translating gives CASSLAIPHEQYF.

The V gene is TRBV4-3, the J gene TRBJ2-6, with a tentative D call TRBD2 (5 bases). This CDR3 spans 15 amino acids. CDR1 is LGHNA, CDR2 YSLEER, per germline. V was trimmed by 5 bases and J by 0 bases, leaving 8 bases between them. CDR3 in amino acids: CASSRELSGANVLTF. The CDR3 nucleotides read TGCGCCAGCAGCAGGGAGCTCTCTGGGGCCAACGTCCTGACTTTC.

The V call is TRBV28, the J call TRBJ1-1, with D perhaps matching TRBD1 (6 bases). The CDR3 has 13 amino acids. V lost 10 bases and J lost 5, with 17 bases in between. The germline gives CDR1 MDHEN, CDR2 SYDVKM. The CDR3 loop is CATAGHLGTEAFF. CDR3 sequence (DNA): TGTGCCACCGCGGGACACCTCGGGACTGAAGCTTTCTTT.

At least ten counts were recorded for this clonotype. V and J are TRBV2 and TRBJ1-2; the match to TRBD1 covers 11 bases. CDR1 is SNHLY, CDR2 FYNNEI, per germline. The CDR3 sequence is 17 residues long. After removal of 8 bases from V and 0 bases from J, the junction contained 11 bases not matched to a gene. CDR3 protein: CASGRDRGTLANYGYTF. The CDR3 DNA reads TGTGCCAGCGGACGGGACAGGGGGACCCTAGCTAACTATGGCTACACCTTC.

This clonotype occurred many times. The chain combines TRBV5-1 with TRBJ2-4; 7 bases match TRBD1. The ends lost 4 bases at V and 5 bases at J; junction bases unmatched: 6. Germline V gives CDR1 SGHRS, CDR2 YFSETQ. CDR3 size: 14 residues. The CDR3 region has the DNA TGCGCCAGCAGCCTAGGGACAGCGGAAAACATTCAGTACTTC. Translating it yields CASSLGTAENIQYF.

This clonotype was detected only a few times. This chain connects TRBV9 to TRBJ2-5, with TRBD2 matching over 8 bases. The CDR3 covers 14 residues. In germline, CDR1 is SGDLS, CDR2 YYNGEE. After removal of 0 bases from V and 5 bases from J, the junction contained 3 bases not matched to a gene. The CDR3 region has the DNA TGTGCCAGCAGCGTAGCGGCGGGGGGCGAGACCCAGTACTTC. It is translated as CASSVAAGGETQYF.

The chain couples TRBV5-1 to TRBJ1-2; 7 nucleotides align to TRBD1. V lost 0 bases to trimming and J lost 6 bases; unmatched junction nucleotides: 14. Germline V gene lookup returns CDR1 SGHRS and CDR2 YFSETQ. The CDR3 covers 17 residues. CDR3 coding DNA: TGCGCCAGCAGCTTGGGGTGGACAGGTTCACAAGGGAATGGCTACACCTTC. Encoded protein: CASSLGWTGSQGNGYTF.

The chain is built from TRBV7-2 and TRBJ2-3, with D possibly TRBD2 on 5 matching bases. This CDR3 has 16 residues. Deletions cut 1 base from V and 0 bases from J, with 11 bases between. Germline CDR1 SGHTA, CDR2 FQGNSA. The CDR3 DNA sequence: TGTGCCAGCAGCTTAGTCAGCGGAGCTAGCACAGATACGCAGTATTTT. Protein: CASSLVSGASTDTQYF.

There are a few counts of this clonotype. This chain links TRBV6-5 with TRBJ1-2, with D perhaps matching TRBD1 (6 bases). Per the germline V gene, CDR1 is MNHEY and CDR2 is SVGAGI. The CDR3 runs 13 residues. Deletions cut 0 bases from V and 7 bases from J, with 9 bases between. The CDR3 sequence is CASSYSRGGGYTF. CDR3 DNA: TGTGCCAGCAGTTACTCGAGGGGGGGTGGCTACACCTTC.

This clonotype was recorded a few times. CDR3 amino acids: CASSLVDRSSNQPQHF. DNA for the CDR3: TGTGCCAGCAGCTTAGTGGACAGGTCGAGCAATCAGCCCCAGCATTTT. The chain recombines TRBV7-8 with TRBJ1-5; 7 bases fit TRBD1. The germline CDR1 and CDR2 sequences are SGHVS and FQNEAQ. The CDR3 is 16 amino acids. J lost 1 base, V lost 1 base, and 4 bases had no gene match.

V gene TRBV6-2 or TRBV6-3 combines with J gene TRBJ2-7; no clear D gene. Germline loops: CDR1 MNHEY, CDR2 SVGEGT. V was clipped by 2 bases and J by 2 bases, with 10 bases between them. This CDR3 has 14 residues. The CDR3 region has the DNA TGTGCCAGCAGTTACGTCCTGAATCCCTACGAGCAGTACTTC. Its translation is CASSYVLNPYEQYF.

This clonotype was observed a handful of times. This rearrangement joins TRBV6-5 to TRBJ1-1; no clear D. The CDR3 spans 13 residues. Germline V gives CDR1 MNHEY, CDR2 SVGAGI. The ends were cut back, 5 bases at V and 5 bases at J, with 12 bases in the middle. The CDR3 nucleotides read TGTGCCAGCAGTCCCGCCAGTGGGACTGAAGCTTTCTTT. As protein: CASSPASGTEAFF.

This chain links TRBV6-5 with TRBJ2-1; D might be TRBD2 (6 bases). CDR1 is MNHEY, CDR2 SVGAGI, per germline. Trimming took off 7 bases at V and 7 bases at J, with 17 bases between the two ends. CDR3 size: 14 residues. For the CDR3, the DNA is TGTGCCAGCATCCGGGCGGGGCCTGGTAATGAGCAGTTCTTC. Translation: CASIRAGPGNEQFF.

This clonotype has only a few counts. This CDR3 is CASEREGPNEQFF. The CDR3 DNA is TGTGCCAGCGAGAGGGAGGGGCCCAATGAGCAGTTCTTC. This sequence joins TRBV2 and TRBJ2-1; 7 bases align to TRBD2. The V segment lost 8 bases and the J segment 6 bases; nucleotides outside the gene matches: 7. Germline loops: CDR1 SNHLY, CDR2 FYNNEI. This CDR3 region has 13 residues.

This clonotype appeared a few times. This sequence joins TRBV6-2 or TRBV6-3 and TRBJ2-7; D is tentatively TRBD1 or TRBD2 (6 bases each). The CDR3 extends over 13 amino acids. V lost 6 bases, J lost 5 bases, and 14 bases lay in between. Germline lookup yields CDR1 MNHEY and CDR2 SVGEGT. The CDR3 spells CASSPGAQDEQYF. The CDR3 DNA follows: TGTGCCAGCAGCCCGGGGGCCCAGGACGAGCAGTACTTC.

This chain connects TRBV12-3 or TRBV12-4 to TRBJ1-1; D is unresolved. Deletions cut 4 bases from V and 10 bases from J, with 10 bases between. The CDR3 is 11 residues long. Here the CDR3 reads CASSSASIAFF. In DNA form, the CDR3 reads TGTGCCAGCAGTTCGGCGAGTATAGCTTTCTTT.

In its sample, this clonotype was seen many times. The rearrangement uses TRBV18 and TRBJ2-1; D remains unclear. V gave up 1 base and J gave up 5 bases, with 6 bases separating them. CDR1 KGHSH and CDR2 LQKENI come from the germline V gene. This CDR3 comprises 13 residues. The CDR3 DNA sequence: TGTGCCAGCTCACCACGCCGGAACAATGAGCAGTTCTTC. Residues: CASSPRRNNEQFF.